This T cell receptor beta chain is from a study of post-analysis software for immune sequencing data. Prepared libraries of TCR beta cDNA carried unique molecular identifiers. From about 1 to 10 million T cells, 450,000 to 550,000 cDNA molecules were obtained. A single record per CDR3 protein comes from TCRdb applying MiXCR to the PCR reads. The sample consists of roughly 600,000 distinct CDR3 sequences, roughly 46% of them appearing once. Remarks on this clonotype: Its antigen is unidentified.

Regarding the study as a whole: When patients were compared with controls, 5 or 6 TRBV segments were more frequent, TRBV5-6, TRBV5-1 and TRBV20-1 among them.

CDR1 is ENHRY, CDR2 SYGVKD, per germline. The CDR3 sequence is 14 residues long. The chain has TRBV10-3 and TRBJ2-1; D gene ambiguous. This receptor was obtained from a girl aged 5 to 17 with multiple sclerosis. Sequencing was carried out using blood. In DNA form, the CDR3 reads TGTCCAAGAAGACCCTCGGTCCCCTACAATGAGCAGTTCTTC. It yields the protein CPRRPSVPYNEQFF.